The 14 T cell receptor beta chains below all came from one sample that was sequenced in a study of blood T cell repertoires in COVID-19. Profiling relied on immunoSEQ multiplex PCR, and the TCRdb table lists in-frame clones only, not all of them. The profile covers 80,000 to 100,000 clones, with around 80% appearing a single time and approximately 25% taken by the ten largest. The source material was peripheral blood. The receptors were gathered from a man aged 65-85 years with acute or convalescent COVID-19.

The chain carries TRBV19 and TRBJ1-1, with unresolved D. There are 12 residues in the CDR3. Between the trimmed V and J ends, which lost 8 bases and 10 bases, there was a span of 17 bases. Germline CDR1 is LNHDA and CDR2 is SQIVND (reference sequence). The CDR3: CASDVGGPGAFF. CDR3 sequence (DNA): TGTGCCAGTGACGTTGGCGGCCCCGGAGCTTTCTTT.

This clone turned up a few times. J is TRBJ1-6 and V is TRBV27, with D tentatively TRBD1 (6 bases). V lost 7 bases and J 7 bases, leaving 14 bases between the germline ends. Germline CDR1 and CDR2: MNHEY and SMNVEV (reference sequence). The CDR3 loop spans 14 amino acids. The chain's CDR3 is CASNVQGPNSPLHF. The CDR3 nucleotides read TGTGCCAGCAATGTGCAGGGGCCCAATTCACCCCTCCACTTT.

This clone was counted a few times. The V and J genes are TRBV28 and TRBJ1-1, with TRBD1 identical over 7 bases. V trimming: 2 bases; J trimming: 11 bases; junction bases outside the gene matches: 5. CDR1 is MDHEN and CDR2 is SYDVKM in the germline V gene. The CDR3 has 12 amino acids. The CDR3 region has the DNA TGTGCCAGCAGTTTAGGGGACAGTAGGGCTTTCTTT. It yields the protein CASSLGDSRAFF. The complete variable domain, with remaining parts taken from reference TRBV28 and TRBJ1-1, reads DVKVTQSSRYLVKRTGEKVFLECVQDMDHENMFWYRQDPGLGLRLIYFSYDVKMKEKGDIPEGYSVSREKKERFSLILESASTNQTSMYLCASSLGDSRAFFGQGTRLTVV.

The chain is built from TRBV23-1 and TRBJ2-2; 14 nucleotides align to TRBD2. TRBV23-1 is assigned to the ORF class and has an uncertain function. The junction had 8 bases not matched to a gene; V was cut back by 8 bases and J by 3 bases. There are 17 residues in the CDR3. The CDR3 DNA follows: TGCGCCAGCGGACCGGGACTAGCGGGAGTATACACCGGGGAGCTGTTTTTT. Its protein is CASGPGLAGVYTGELFF.

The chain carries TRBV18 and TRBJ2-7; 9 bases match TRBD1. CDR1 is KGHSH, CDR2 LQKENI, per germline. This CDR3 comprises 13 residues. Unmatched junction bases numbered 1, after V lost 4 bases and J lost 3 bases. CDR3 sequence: CASSRDRVYEQYF. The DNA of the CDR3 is TGTGCCAGCTCACGGGACAGGGTCTACGAGCAGTACTTC.

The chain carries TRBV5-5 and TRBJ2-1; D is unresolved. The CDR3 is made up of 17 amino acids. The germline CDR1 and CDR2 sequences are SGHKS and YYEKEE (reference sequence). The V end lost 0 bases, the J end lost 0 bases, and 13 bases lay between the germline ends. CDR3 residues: CASSLAAPLSSYNEQFF. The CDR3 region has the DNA TGTGCCAGCAGCTTGGCCGCACCCCTGAGCTCCTACAATGAGCAGTTCTTC.

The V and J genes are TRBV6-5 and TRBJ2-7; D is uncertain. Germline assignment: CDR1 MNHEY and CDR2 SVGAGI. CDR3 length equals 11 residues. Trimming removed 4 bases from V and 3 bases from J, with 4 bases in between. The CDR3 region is CASSSNYEQYF. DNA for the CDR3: TGTGCCAGCAGTTCCAACTACGAGCAGTACTTC.

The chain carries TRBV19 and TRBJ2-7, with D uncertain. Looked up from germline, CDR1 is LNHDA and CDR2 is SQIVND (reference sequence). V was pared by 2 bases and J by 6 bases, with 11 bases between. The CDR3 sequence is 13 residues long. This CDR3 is CASSINLDPEQYF. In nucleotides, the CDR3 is TGTGCCAGTAGTATAAACCTAGACCCCGAGCAGTACTTC. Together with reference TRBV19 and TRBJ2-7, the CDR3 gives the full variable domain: DGGITQSPKYLFRKEGQNVTLSCEQNLNHDAMYWYRQDPGQGLRLIYYSQIVNDFQKGDIAEGYSVSREKKESFPLTVTSAQKNPTAFYLCASSINLDPEQYFGPGTRLTVT.

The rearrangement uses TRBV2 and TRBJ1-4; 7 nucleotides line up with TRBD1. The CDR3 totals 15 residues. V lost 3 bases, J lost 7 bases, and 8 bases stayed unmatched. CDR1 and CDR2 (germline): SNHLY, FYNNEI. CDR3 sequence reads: CASSEGAGGFEKLFF. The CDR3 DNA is TGTGCCAGCAGTGAGGGGGCAGGGGGGTTTGAAAAACTGTTTTTT.

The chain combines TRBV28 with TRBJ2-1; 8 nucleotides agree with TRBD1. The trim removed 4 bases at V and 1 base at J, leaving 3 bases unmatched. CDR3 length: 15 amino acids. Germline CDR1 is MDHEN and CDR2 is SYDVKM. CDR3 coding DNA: TGTGCCAGCAGTTCGAGACAGGGGTCCTACAATGAGCAGTTCTTC. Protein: CASSSRQGSYNEQFF.

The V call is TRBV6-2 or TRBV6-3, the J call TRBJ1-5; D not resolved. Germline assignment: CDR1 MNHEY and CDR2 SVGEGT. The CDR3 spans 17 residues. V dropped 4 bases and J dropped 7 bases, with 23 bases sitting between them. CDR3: CASSLLFRVLPGQPQHF. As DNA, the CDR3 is TGTGCCAGCAGTTTACTCTTCCGGGTCCTTCCGGGGCAGCCCCAGCATTTT.

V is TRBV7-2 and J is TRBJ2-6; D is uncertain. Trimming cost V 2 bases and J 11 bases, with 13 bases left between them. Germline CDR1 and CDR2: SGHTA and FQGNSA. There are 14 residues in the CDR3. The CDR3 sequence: CASSLMAASDVLTF. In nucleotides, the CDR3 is TGTGCCAGCAGCTTAATGGCGGCCTCTGACGTCCTGACTTTC.

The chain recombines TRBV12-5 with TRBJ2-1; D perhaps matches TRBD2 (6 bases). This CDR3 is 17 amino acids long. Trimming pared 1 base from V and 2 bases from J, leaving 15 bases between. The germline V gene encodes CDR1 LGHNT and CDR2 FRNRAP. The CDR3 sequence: CASGLGAGISPYNEQFF. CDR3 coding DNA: TGTGCTAGTGGTTTGGGAGCGGGCATATCCCCCTACAATGAGCAGTTCTTC.

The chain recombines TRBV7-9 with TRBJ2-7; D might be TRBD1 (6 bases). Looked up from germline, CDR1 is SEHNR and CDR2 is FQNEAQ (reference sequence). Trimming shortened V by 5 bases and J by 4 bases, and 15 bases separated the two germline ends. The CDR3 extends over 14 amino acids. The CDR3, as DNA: TGTGCCAGCAGCCCACCGGGACATAGATACGAGCAGTACTTC. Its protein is CASSPPGHRYEQYF.